The 12 T cell receptor beta chains listed next were all sequenced from one sample in a study of OX40 agonist ivuxolimab in advanced cancers. Sequencing used immunoSEQ multiplex PCR; TCRdb keeps in-frame clones, though not all of them. The sample has 60,000 to 65,000 clones; over 80% are singletons. The sequenced sample was CD4+ or CD8+ T cells sorted from blood, obtained in a trial of the OX40 agonist ivuxolimab. Every receptor here comes from an adult with an advanced solid tumor such as melanoma, head and neck, liver or kidney cancer.

The chain recombines TRBV6-1 with TRBJ2-1; TRBD1 agrees at 7 bases. Germline V gene sequence: CDR1 MNHNS, CDR2 SASEGT. V gave up 1 base and J gave up 4 bases; unmatched junction bases: 4. This CDR3 has 15 residues. CDR3 coding DNA: TGTGCCAGCAGTGAAGACAGGGGAAGATACAATGAGCAGTTCTTC. Encoded protein: CASSEDRGRYNEQFF.

V usage is TRBV30 and J usage is TRBJ1-2, with D perhaps matching TRBD1 (5 bases). The ends were cut back, 4 bases at V and 8 bases at J, with 14 bases in the middle. The CDR3 sequence is 12 residues long. Germline V gives CDR1 GTSNPN, CDR2 SVGIG (reference sequence). CDR3 DNA sequence: TGTGCCTGGAATACAGGACCCAGGGGCTACACCTTC. As protein: CAWNTGPRGYTF.

V is TRBV6-6 and J is TRBJ1-2; D is uncertain. Per germline, CDR1 MNHNY and CDR2 SVGAGI (reference sequence). The CDR3 totals 15 residues. The V end was cut by 5 bases, the J end by 4 bases, with 17 bases between. The CDR3 region is CASSPDRLGIYGYTF. DNA for the CDR3: TGTGCCAGCAGTCCCGACCGACTTGGGATCTATGGCTACACCTTC.

CDR3 nucleotide sequence: TGTGCCAGCAGTCTAGCGAGCCCACCCCTCCACTTT. This translates into CASSLASPPLHF. This rearrangement joins TRBV28 to TRBJ1-6; D remains ambiguous. V was trimmed by 5 bases and J by 11 bases, leaving 10 bases between them. The CDR3 totals 12 residues. Germline V gene sequence: CDR1 MDHEN, CDR2 SYDVKM.

The genes are TRBV19 and TRBJ2-7; the match to TRBD1 covers 10 bases. The CDR3 totals 12 residues. J was trimmed by 6 bases and V by 10 bases; bases with no gene match: 6. Per germline, CDR1 LNHDA and CDR2 SQIVND (reference sequence). Written as DNA, the CDR3 is TGTGCCACCTGGGACAGGGGTGGCGAGCAGTACTTC. Translating it yields CATWDRGGEQYF.

The chain combines TRBV28 with TRBJ1-5, with D perhaps TRBD1 (5 bases). Trimming took off 2 bases at V and 5 bases at J, with 13 bases between the two ends. Per the germline V gene, CDR1 is MDHEN and CDR2 is SYDVKM. This CDR3 is 15 amino acids long. CDR3: CASSLGAQTYQPQHF. The CDR3 region has the DNA TGTGCCAGCAGTTTAGGGGCACAGACCTATCAGCCCCAGCATTTT.

The gene calls are TRBV19 and TRBJ1-2; a possible D gene is TRBD1 (5 bases). The germline V gene has CDR1 LNHDA and CDR2 SQIVND (reference sequence). The CDR3 totals 15 residues. V was shortened by 2 bases and J by 4 bases, with 14 bases between the two germline ends. For the CDR3, the DNA is TGTGCCAGTAGTATAACGCCGGACATTTCCTATGGCTACACCTTC. Translating it yields CASSITPDISYGYTF.

The chain joins TRBV18 to TRBJ2-3; no reliable D call. In germline, CDR1 is KGHSH, CDR2 LQKENI. V was clipped by 3 bases and J by 4 bases, with 5 bases between them. This CDR3 contains 12 residues. The CDR3 DNA reads as TGTGCCAGCTCACCGAACCCAGATACGCAGTATTTT. This gives the protein CASSPNPDTQYF.

This chain joins TRBV11-3 and TRBJ2-2; D call uncertain. The CDR3 is 15 amino acids. Per the germline V gene, CDR1 is SGHNT and CDR2 is YENEEA. Trimming took 5 bases from V and 5 from J, leaving 15 bases between them. The CDR3 region has the DNA TGTGCCAGCAGCCCCCGCCCGGACCGGACCGGGGAGCTGTTTTTT. It specifies CASSPRPDRTGELFF.

On this clone: At the DNA level, this CDR3 is encoded by other sequences in the same sample as well. This rearrangement joins TRBV30 to TRBJ2-5; D call uncertain. Trimming stripped 0 bases from V and 5 bases from J, with 7 bases between. The CDR3 extends over 12 amino acids. Per the germline V gene, CDR1 is GTSNPN and CDR2 is SVGIG (reference sequence). The CDR3 DNA is TGTGCCTGGAGTGTACAAGGGGAGACCCAGTACTTC. Protein sequence: CAWSVQGETQYF.

The chain recombines TRBV7-3 with TRBJ2-7; unclear D gene. Germline CDR1 SGHTA, CDR2 FQGTGA. There are 14 residues in the CDR3. V was cut by 3 bases and J by 0 bases, with 9 bases left in between. The CDR3 nucleotides are TGTGCCAGCAGCTTTGACGGTTACTCCTACGAGCAGTACTTC. The encoded protein is CASSFDGYSYEQYF. The variable domain in full, with the rest retrieved from reference TRBV7-3 and TRBJ2-7, is GAGVSQTPSNKVTEKGKYVELRCDPISGHTALYWYRQSLGQGPEFLIYFQGTGAADDSGLPNDRFFAVRPEGSVSTLKIQRTERGDSAVYLCASSFDGYSYEQYFGPGTRLTVT.

This clone was seen once. V gene TRBV5-5 combines with J gene TRBJ1-2; D is ambiguous. The CDR3 length is 13 residues. The germline CDR1 and CDR2 sequences are SGHKS and YYEKEE (reference sequence). Trimming cost V 4 bases and J 6 bases, with 13 bases left between them. CDR3 bases: TGTGCCAGCAGCCCCCAGACTGTTGATGGCTACACCTTC. Protein sequence: CASSPQTVDGYTF.